This T cell receptor (beta chain) was profiled in a study of T cell repertoires in cytomegalovirus infection. Whole-study findings and limits: What dominated the ex vivo response were HLA-C-restricted CMV-specific TCR beta clonotypes. Cumulative public TCR beta family frequency identified carriers of CMV plus the relevant HLA.

The V and J ends lost 3 bases and 12 bases, in that order; junction bases with no gene match: 8. Germline V gene data show CDR1 as DFQATT and CDR2 as SNEGSKA (reference sequence). The CDR3 spans 13 residues. About this clonotype itself: Its antigen is not known.

TCRdb redid the calling of the reads with MiXCR, one entry per CDR3 protein. The sample lists 640,000 or so distinct CDR3 sequences, roughly 36% seen once, with around a sixth in the top ten. The source of this sequence is a human donor in good health (CMV status not recorded). Some clones in this sample may be carry-over from other donors' samples. The sample here was cultured PBMCs, taken from culture after CMV antigen stimulation. The chain combines TRBV20-1 with TRBJ2-7; 13 nucleotides align to TRBD2. In DNA form, the CDR3 reads TGCAGTGCTAGCCCCGGGACTAGCGGGACGGGGTACTTC. Translated, it gives CSASPGTSGTGYF.